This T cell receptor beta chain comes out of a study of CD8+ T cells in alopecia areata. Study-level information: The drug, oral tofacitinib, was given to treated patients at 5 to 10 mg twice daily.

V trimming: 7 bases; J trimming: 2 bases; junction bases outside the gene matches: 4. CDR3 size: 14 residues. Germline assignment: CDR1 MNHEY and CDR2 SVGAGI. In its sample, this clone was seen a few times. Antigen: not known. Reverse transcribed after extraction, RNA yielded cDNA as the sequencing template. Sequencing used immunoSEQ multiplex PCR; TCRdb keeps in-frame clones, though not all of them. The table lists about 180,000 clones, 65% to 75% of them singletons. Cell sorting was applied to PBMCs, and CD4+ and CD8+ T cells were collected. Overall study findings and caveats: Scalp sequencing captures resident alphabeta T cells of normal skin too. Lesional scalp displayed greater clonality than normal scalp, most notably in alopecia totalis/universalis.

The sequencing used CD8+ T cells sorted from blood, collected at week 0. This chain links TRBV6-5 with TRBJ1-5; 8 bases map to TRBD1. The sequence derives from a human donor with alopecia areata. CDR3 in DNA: TGTGCCAGCAAGGACAGGGTTGGCAATCAGCCCCAGCATTTT. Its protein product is CASKDRVGNQPQHF.